The 10 T cell receptor beta chains below all came from one sample that was sequenced in a study of CD8+CD57+ T cells in acquired aplastic anemia. CDR3 and TCR beta VDJ profiling relied on a genomic DNA template. TCRdb independently ran MiXCR on the reads; one entry per CDR3 protein. The sample holds 190,000 or so distinct CDR3 sequences, approximately 60% seen once. Sequenced: sorted CD4+, CD8+, or CD8+CD57+ T cells (not recorded which) from PBMCs. These receptors originate from a human donor in good health.

The rearrangement uses TRBV5-1 and TRBJ2-7; TRBD2 aligns across 8 bases. From germline, CDR1 is SGHRS and CDR2 YFSETQ. V was pared by 0 bases and J by 7 bases, with 12 bases of the junction left unmatched. The CDR3 is 16 amino acids. The DNA of the CDR3 is TGCGCCAGCAGCTTGGAAACGGGAGGGCCAGGTTTTGAGCAGTACTTC. As protein: CASSLETGGPGFEQYF.

This clonotype was observed many times. The chain has TRBV11-3 and TRBJ2-3; TRBD1 aligns across 9 bases. Germline lookup yields CDR1 SGHNT and CDR2 YENEEA. After removal of 2 bases from V and 3 bases from J, the junction contained 9 bases not matched to a gene. This CDR3 contains 17 residues. The CDR3 protein is CASSLFYPGQGTDTQYF. CDR3 sequence (DNA): TGTGCCAGCAGCTTATTCTATCCGGGACAGGGAACAGATACGCAGTATTTT.

The sample holds many counts of this clonotype. V usage is TRBV5-1 and J usage is TRBJ2-1, with 8 bases identical to TRBD2. Germline CDR1 is SGHRS and CDR2 is YFSETQ. The length of the CDR3 is 15 residues. V lost 6 bases to trimming and J lost 0 bases; unmatched junction nucleotides: 5. In DNA, the CDR3 is TGCGCCAGCACCCCCGGGACTAGCTCCTACAATGAGCAGTTCTTC. This sequence encodes CASTPGTSSYNEQFF.

The chain combines TRBV2 with TRBJ1-2; D is possibly TRBD1 (5 bases). V lost 6 bases to trimming and J lost 7 bases, with 9 bases between them. This CDR3 has 11 residues. Germline values: CDR1 SNHLY, CDR2 FYNNEI. In DNA, the CDR3 is TGTGCCAGCAGACTACAGGCTGGCTACACCTTC. Encoded protein: CASRLQAGYTF.

The chain recombines TRBV6-1 with TRBJ2-7; D is undetermined. V was clipped by 6 bases and J by 4 bases, with 16 bases between them. The CDR3 has 14 amino acids. Germline V gene sequence: CDR1 MNHNS, CDR2 SASEGT. The CDR3, as DNA: TGTGCCAGCAGCCAGGACCTACTTGATTACGAGCAGTACTTC. Translating it yields CASSQDLLDYEQYF.

In this sample, this clonotype turned up many times. The DNA of the CDR3 is TGTGCCAGCAGTCCGCAGGGGGGCAGCTCCTACGAGCAGTACTTC. Amino acid sequence: CASSPQGGSSYEQYF. V is TRBV6-1 and J is TRBJ2-7; TRBD1 might be the D (7 bases). This CDR3 spans 15 amino acids. Trimming pared 5 bases from V and 0 bases from J, leaving 14 bases between. Germline lookup yields CDR1 MNHNS and CDR2 SASEGT.

This chain connects TRBV25-1 to TRBJ2-7; 11 bases map to TRBD2. V trimming: 6 bases; J trimming: 2 bases; junction bases outside the gene matches: 6. The length of the CDR3 is 15 residues. Germline CDR1 reads MGHDK; CDR2 reads SYGVNS. CDR3 bases: TGTGCCAGCAGCTTAGCGGGGGGGCTAACCTACGAGCAGTACTTC. Translated: CASSLAGGLTYEQYF.

This clonotype was seen a few times. A read error may explain this, as a much larger clone is one base away. V usage is TRBV5-6 and J usage is TRBJ2-1; 13 positions match TRBD2. V shed 0 bases and J 5 bases; nucleotides not matched to a gene: 5. The CDR3 has 17 amino acids. CDR1 is SGHDT, CDR2 YYEEEE, per germline. The CDR3 DNA is TGTGCCAGCAGCTTGGGGACTAGCGGGAGTGTGCACAATGAGCAGTTCTTC. Protein sequence: CASSLGTSGSVHNEQFF.

In this sample, this clonotype turned up many times. J is TRBJ1-2 and V is TRBV6-1, with unresolved D. CDR1 and CDR2 (germline): MNHNS, SASEGT. Trimming took 2 bases from V and 5 from J, leaving 9 bases between them. The CDR3 loop spans 13 amino acids. The CDR3, as DNA: TGTGCCAGCAGTGAAATTCCAGAATATGGCTACACCTTC. Its translation is CASSEIPEYGYTF.

The J gene is TRBJ2-7, the V gene TRBV10-2; 8 nucleotides align to TRBD1. The J segment lost 2 bases and the V segment lost 10 bases, leaving 7 bases of the junction unmatched. The CDR3 runs 13 residues. CDR1 and CDR2 (germline): WSHSY, SAAADI. CDR3 sequence (DNA): TGCGCCACCACGCCGGGACAGGCCTACGAGCAGTACTTC. Its protein is CATTPGQAYEQYF.